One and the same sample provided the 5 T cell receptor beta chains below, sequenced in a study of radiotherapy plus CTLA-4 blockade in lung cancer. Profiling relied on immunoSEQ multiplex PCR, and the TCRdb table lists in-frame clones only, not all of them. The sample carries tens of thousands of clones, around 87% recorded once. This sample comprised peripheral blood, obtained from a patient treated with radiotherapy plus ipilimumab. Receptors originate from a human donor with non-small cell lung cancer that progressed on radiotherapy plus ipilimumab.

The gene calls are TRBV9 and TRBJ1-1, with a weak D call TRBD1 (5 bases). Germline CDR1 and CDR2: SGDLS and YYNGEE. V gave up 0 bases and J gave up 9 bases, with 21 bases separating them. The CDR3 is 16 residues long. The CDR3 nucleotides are TGTGCCAGCAGCGTAGGGGACCAGCGCTCCCAAACCAAAGCTTTCTTT. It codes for CASSVGDQRSQTKAFF.

DNA for the CDR3: TGTGCCAGCAGCGAGACCAGGGGTTTCGGCAATGAGCAGTTCTTC. Protein: CASSETRGFGNEQFF. V is TRBV5-4 and J is TRBJ2-1, with a tentative D call TRBD1 (6 bases). The germline V and J ends were trimmed by 4 bases and 6 bases, with 17 bases remaining between them. This CDR3 comprises 15 residues. Germline assignment: CDR1 SGHNT and CDR2 YYREEE (reference sequence).

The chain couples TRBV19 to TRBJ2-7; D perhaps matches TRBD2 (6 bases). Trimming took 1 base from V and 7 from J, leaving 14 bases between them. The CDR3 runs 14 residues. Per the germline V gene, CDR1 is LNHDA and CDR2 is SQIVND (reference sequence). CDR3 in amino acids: CASSIGSRGYEQYF. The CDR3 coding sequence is TGTGCCAGTAGTATAGGGTCGCGGGGATATGAGCAGTACTTC.

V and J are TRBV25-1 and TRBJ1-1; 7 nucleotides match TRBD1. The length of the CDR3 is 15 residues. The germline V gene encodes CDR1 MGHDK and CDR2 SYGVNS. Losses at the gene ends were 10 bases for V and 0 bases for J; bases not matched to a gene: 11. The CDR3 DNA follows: TGTGCCACCATGACAGGGTTTGGCATGAACACTGAAGCTTTCTTT. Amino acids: CATMTGFGMNTEAFF. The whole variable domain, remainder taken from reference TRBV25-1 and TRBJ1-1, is EADIYQTPRYLVIGTGKKITLECSQTMGHDKMYWYQQDPGMELHLIHYSYGVNSTEKGDLSSESTVSRIRTEHFPLTLESARPSHTSQYLCATMTGFGMNTEAFFGQGTRLTVV.

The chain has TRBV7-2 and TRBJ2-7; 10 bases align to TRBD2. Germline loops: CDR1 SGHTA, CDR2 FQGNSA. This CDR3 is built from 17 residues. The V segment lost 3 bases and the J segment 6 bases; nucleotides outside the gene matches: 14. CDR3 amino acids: CASSLGTSAYRLSEQYF. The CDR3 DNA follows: TGTGCCAGCAGCTTGGGGACTAGCGCCTACCGGTTGAGCGAGCAGTACTTC.